Below, one T cell receptor (beta chain) is given with its context. Its antigen is undetermined. This sample stems from a study of T cell responses to AZD1222 COVID-19 vaccine. Findings and limits, study-wide: Baseline serology detected seropositivity in only 5 or 6 AZD1222 recipients. CD4 TCRs linked to vaccination spanned spike, dominating at 160-218 and 743-854. It should be noted that donors were predominantly white British and more often female, and clonal diversity was possibly underestimated.

The protocol was immunoSEQ multiplex PCR, while the TCRdb copy is restricted to in-frame clones and leaves out a portion. The sample holds around 99,000 clones, 70% to 90% seen once. Germline-derived CDR1 and CDR2 are MDHEN and SYDVKM. The CDR3 is 15 amino acids. V was clipped by 3 bases and J by 3 bases, with 11 bases between them. The sequence came from an adult who received the AZD1222 COVID-19 vaccine. The chain carries TRBV28 and TRBJ1-4, with D hard to call. The starting material was peripheral blood, obtained 28 days after the second AZD1222 dose. The CDR3 loop reads CASSFPLGANEKLFF. Here the CDR3 DNA reads TGTGCCAGCAGTTTCCCCTTGGGCGCTAATGAAAAACTGTTTTTT.